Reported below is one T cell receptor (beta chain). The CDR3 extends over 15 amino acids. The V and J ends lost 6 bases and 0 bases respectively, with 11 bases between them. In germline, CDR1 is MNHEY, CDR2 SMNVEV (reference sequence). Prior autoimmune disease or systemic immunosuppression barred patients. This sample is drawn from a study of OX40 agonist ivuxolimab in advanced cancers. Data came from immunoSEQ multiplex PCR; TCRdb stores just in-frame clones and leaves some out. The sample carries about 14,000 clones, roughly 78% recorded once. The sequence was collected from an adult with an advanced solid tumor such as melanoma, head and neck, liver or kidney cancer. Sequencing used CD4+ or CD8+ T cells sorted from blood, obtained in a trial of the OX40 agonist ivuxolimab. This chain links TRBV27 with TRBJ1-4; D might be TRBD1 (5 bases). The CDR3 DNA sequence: TGTGCCAGCAGACTGACAGATTCAACTAATGAAAAACTGTTTTTT. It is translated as CASRLTDSTNEKLFF.